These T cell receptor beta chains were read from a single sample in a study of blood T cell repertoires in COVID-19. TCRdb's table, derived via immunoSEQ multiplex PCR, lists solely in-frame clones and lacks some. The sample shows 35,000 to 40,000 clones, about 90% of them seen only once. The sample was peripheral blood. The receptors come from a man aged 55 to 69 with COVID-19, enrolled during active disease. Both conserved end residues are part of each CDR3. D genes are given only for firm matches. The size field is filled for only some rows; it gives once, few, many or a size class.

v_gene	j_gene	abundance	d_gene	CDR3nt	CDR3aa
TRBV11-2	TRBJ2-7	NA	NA	TGTGCCAGCAGCCGGGGGTCTGGCCTGAGCTCCTACGAGCAGTACTTC	CASSRGSGLSSYEQYF
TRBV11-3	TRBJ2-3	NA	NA	TGTGCCAGCAGCCCCCAGACAGATACGCAGTATTTT	CASSPQTDTQYF
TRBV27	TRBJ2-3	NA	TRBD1	TGTGCCATGAAGGACAGGGGGACAGATACGCAGTATTTT	CAMKDRGTDTQYF
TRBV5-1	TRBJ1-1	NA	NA	TGCGCCAGCAGCTTCGGACAGAACACTGAAGCTTTCTTT	CASSFGQNTEAFF
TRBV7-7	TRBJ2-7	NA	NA	TGTGCCAGCAGCTCCGGACTGGGAGGAGGGCAGTACTTC	CASSSGLGGGQYF
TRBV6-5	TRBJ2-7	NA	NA	TGTGCCAGCAGTTATAGCAGTGACTACGAGCAGTACTTC	CASSYSSDYEQYF
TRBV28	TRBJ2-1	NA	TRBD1	TGTGCCAGCAGTATCCCCGGGACAGGAATAAATGAGCAGTTCTTC	CASSIPGTGINEQFF
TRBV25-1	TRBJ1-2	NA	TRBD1	TGTGCCAGCAGTGACTACGGGACAGGGGACTATGGCTACACCTTC	CASSDYGTGDYGYTF
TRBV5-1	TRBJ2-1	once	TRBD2	TGCGCCAGCAGCGGGCTAGCGGGAAATTACGAGCAGTTCTTC	CASSGLAGNYEQFF
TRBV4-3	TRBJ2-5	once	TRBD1	TGCGCCAGCAGCCAAGAGACCTATGGGACAGGCCTAGAAGAGACCCAGTACTTC	CASSQETYGTGLEETQYF
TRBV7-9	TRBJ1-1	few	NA	TGTGCCAGCAGCCACGACTCCATCGGAGCTTTCTTT	CASSHDSIGAFF
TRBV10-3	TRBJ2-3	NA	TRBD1	TGTGCCATCACCCGGGGGACAGGGAGAGCAGATACGCAGTATTTT	CAITRGTGRADTQYF
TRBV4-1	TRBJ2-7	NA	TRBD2	TGCGCCAGCAGCCAAGAGACTCTCCGGGAGGACTACGAGCAGTACTTC	CASSQETLREDYEQYF
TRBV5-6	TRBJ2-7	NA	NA	TGTGCCAGCAGCTTCGACAGGGAGGATGAGCAGTACTTC	CASSFDREDEQYF
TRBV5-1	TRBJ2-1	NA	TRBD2	TGCGCCAGCAGCAGCGAAGGACTAGCGGGCCACTCCTACAATGAGCAGTTCTTC	CASSSEGLAGHSYNEQFF
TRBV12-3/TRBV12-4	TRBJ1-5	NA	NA	TGTGCCAGCAGTCTCGGGACAAATCAGCCCCAGCATTTT	CASSLGTNQPQHF
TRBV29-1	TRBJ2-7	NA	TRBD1	TGCAGCGTGTCCGGGACAGCGAGCTTCTACGAGCAGTACTTC	CSVSGTASFYEQYF
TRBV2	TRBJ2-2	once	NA	TGTGCCAGCAGCTGGGGACAGAACACCGGGGAGCTGTTTTTT	CASSWGQNTGELFF
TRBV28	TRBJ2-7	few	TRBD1	TGTGCCAGCAGACCCGGGACAGGGACGCTGACCTACGAGCAGTACTTC	CASRPGTGTLTYEQYF
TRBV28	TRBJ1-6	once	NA	TGTGCCAGCAGTTTACTGCTACCTCCTCACGCCCTCCACTTT	CASSLLLPPHALHF
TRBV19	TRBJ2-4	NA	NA	TGTGCCAGTAGCGTAACACCAGCCAAAAACATTCAGTACTTC	CASSVTPAKNIQYF
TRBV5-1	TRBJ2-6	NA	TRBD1	TGCGCCAGCAGCTTGGTAGGGGGCGGAACTGGGGCCAACGTCCTGACTTTC	CASSLVGGGTGANVLTF
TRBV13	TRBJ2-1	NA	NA	TGTGCCAGCAGCTTAGTGGGCTACCCCAGCTCCTACAATGAGCAGTTCTTC	CASSLVGYPSSYNEQFF
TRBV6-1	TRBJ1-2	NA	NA	TGTGCCAGCAGTGAACCAGGGTTTGATGGCTACACCTTC	CASSEPGFDGYTF
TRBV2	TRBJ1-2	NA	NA	TGTGCCAGCAGTGCCACACCCTATGGCTACACCTTC	CASSATPYGYTF
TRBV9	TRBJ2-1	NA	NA	TGTGCCAGCAGCTCCCGCGGGGAACCCTCCTACAATGAGCAGTTCTTC	CASSSRGEPSYNEQFF
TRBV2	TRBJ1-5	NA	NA	TGTGCCAGCAGTGAAATAGCGGCAGTCTATAGCAATCAGCCCCAGCATTTT	CASSEIAAVYSNQPQHF
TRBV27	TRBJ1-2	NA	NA	TGTGCCAGCAGTTTCGACAGAAACTATGGCTACACCTTC	CASSFDRNYGYTF
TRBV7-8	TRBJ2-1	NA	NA	TGTGCCAGCAGCCACGGGACTGCGTCCGGGAATGAGCAGTTCTTC	CASSHGTASGNEQFF
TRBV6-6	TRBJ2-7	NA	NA	TGTGCCAGCAGTTACTCCTTGTCAGAATACGAGCAGTACTTC	CASSYSLSEYEQYF
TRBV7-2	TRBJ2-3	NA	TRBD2	TGTGCCAGCAGCTTATACGCCGGGACTAGCGACCGTGAGGGTACGCAGTATTTT	CASSLYAGTSDREGTQYF
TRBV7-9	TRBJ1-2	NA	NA	TGTGCCAGCAGCTTAGCTGCGGCGGACTATGGCTACACCTTC	CASSLAAADYGYTF
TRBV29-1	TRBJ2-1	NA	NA	TGCAGCGTTGACAGGCAAACCGACAATGAGCAGTTCTTC	CSVDRQTDNEQFF
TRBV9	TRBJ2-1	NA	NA	TGTGCCAGCAGCACCCGACACTACAATGAGCAGTTCTTC	CASSTRHYNEQFF
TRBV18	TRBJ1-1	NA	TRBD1	TGTGCCAGCTCGCAAAGTCGGGCAGGGGGAGGAGGGTCCACTGAAGCTTTCTTT	CASSQSRAGGGGSTEAFF
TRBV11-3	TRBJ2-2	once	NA	TGTGCCAGCAGCTTAACAGGGATAAACGGGGAGCTGTTTTTT	CASSLTGINGELFF